The 19 T cell receptor beta chains below were found in one sample sequenced in a study of radiotherapy plus CTLA-4 blockade in lung cancer. Some clones are missing from TCRdb's copy, which holds only in-frame ones; the method was immunoSEQ multiplex PCR. The sample has about 120,000 clones; more than 80% are singletons. The specimen was peripheral blood, collected from a patient treated with radiotherapy plus ipilimumab. The origin of the receptors is a human donor with non-small cell lung cancer that progressed on radiotherapy plus ipilimumab.

The chain has TRBV11-3 and TRBJ2-7, with TRBD2 matching over 13 bases. V lost 4 bases and J lost 1; bases outside the gene matches: 4. CDR1 SGHNT and CDR2 YENEEA come from the germline V gene. CDR3 size: 16 residues. Written as DNA, the CDR3 is TGTGCCAGCAGCTACGGGACTAGCGGGACGTCCTACGAGCAGTACTTC. Residues: CASSYGTSGTSYEQYF.

This clone was seen only once. The CDR3 spells CSVEETEKQYF. CDR3 bases: TGCAGCGTTGAGGAAACAGAGAAACAGTACTTC. The genes are TRBV29-1 and TRBJ2-7; no firm D call. The germline V and J ends were trimmed by 3 bases and 10 bases, with 13 bases remaining between them. The germline gives CDR1 SQVTM, CDR2 ANQGSEA. The CDR3 is 11 residues long.

The chain joins TRBV18 to TRBJ2-3; TRBD2 matches at 11 bases. The CDR3 runs to 16 residues. With V trimmed by 2 bases and J by 0 bases, 1 base remained unmatched. The germline V gene encodes CDR1 KGHSH and CDR2 LQKENI. CDR3 protein: CASSPGTSGSTDTQYF. DNA of the CDR3: TGTGCCAGCTCACCAGGGACTAGCGGAAGCACAGATACGCAGTATTTT.

The V gene is TRBV19, the J gene TRBJ1-2; a possible D gene is TRBD1 (6 bases). This CDR3 is 16 amino acids long. Trimming shortened V by 5 bases and J by 4 bases, and 20 bases separated the two germline ends. Germline values: CDR1 LNHDA, CDR2 SQIVND (reference sequence). The CDR3 DNA sequence: TGTGCCAGTAGTCACCGCGGACAGACGATAGTCTATGGCTACACCTTC. It is translated as CASSHRGQTIVYGYTF.

The V call is TRBV2, the J call TRBJ2-4, with a weak D call TRBD1 (6 bases). This CDR3 is built from 17 residues. Germline assignment: CDR1 SNHLY and CDR2 FYNNEI. V lost 0 bases and J 0 bases, leaving 12 bases between the germline ends. The CDR3 loop reads CASSEALWGLAKNIQYF. CDR3 DNA sequence: TGTGCCAGCAGTGAAGCGCTTTGGGGGCTAGCCAAAAACATTCAGTACTTC.

CDR3 loop: CASRPRQGSALSYEQYF. The CDR3, as DNA: TGCGCCAGCAGGCCGAGGCAGGGGTCCGCTCTCTCCTACGAGCAGTACTTC. The chain couples TRBV5-1 to TRBJ2-7; a weak D match, TRBD1 (6 bases). The CDR3 is 17 residues long. The V end was cut by 5 bases, the J end by 0 bases, with 21 bases between. Germline CDR1 and CDR2: SGHRS and YFSETQ.

This chain connects TRBV2 to TRBJ2-1; D remains unclear. Trimming pared 1 base from V and 12 bases from J, leaving 4 bases between. The CDR3 is 10 amino acids. Germline V lookup: CDR1 SNHLY, CDR2 FYNNEI. The CDR3, as DNA: TGTGCCAGCAGTGAAGGCCGGCAGTTCTTC. This sequence encodes CASSEGRQFF. The whole variable domain, filled in from reference TRBV2 and TRBJ2-1, reads EPEVTQTPSHQVTQMGQEVILRCVPISNHLYFYWYRQILGQKVEFLVSFYNNEISEKSEIFDDQFSVERPDGSNFTLKIRSTKLEDSAMYFCASSEGRQFFGPGTRLTVL.

The genes are TRBV2 and TRBJ2-1; either TRBD1 or TRBD2 may supply D (5 bases each). V was pared by 9 bases and J by 6 bases, with 12 bases between. Per the germline V gene, CDR1 is SNHLY and CDR2 is FYNNEI. CDR3 length: 12 amino acids. The CDR3 protein is CASRAGTNEQFF. The CDR3 bases are TGTGCCAGTCGGGCAGGGACCAATGAGCAGTTCTTC.

This clone was counted only a few times. A far larger clone is a single base away, which makes a read error likely. The chain combines TRBV6-5 with TRBJ2-3; TRBD2 matches 11 bases. This CDR3 comprises 15 residues. Germline V gene sequence: CDR1 MNHEY, CDR2 SVGAGI. CDR3 in amino acids: CASSAIAGGPETQYF. CDR3 in DNA: TGTGCCAGCAGTGCTATAGCGGGAGGGCCAGAGACCCAGTACTTT.

The V call is TRBV10-3, the J call TRBJ1-1; D ambiguous. This CDR3 has 14 residues. V was trimmed by 3 bases and J by 6 bases, leaving 14 bases between them. Germline values: CDR1 ENHRY, CDR2 SYGVKD. The CDR3 region has the DNA TGTGCCATCAGTGAAGGTATGAGGCTGGCTGAAGCTTTCTTT. As protein: CAISEGMRLAEAFF.

The V gene is TRBV5-1, the J gene TRBJ1-1; TRBD1 might be the D (5 bases). CDR1 SGHRS and CDR2 YFSETQ come from the germline V gene. The CDR3 consists of 14 residues. The V end lost 0 bases, the J end lost 5 bases, and 11 bases lay between the germline ends. CDR3 nucleotide sequence: TGCGCCAGCAGCTTGGGCAGGGTAGAGACTGAAGCTTTCTTT. It translates to CASSLGRVETEAFF.

The V and J genes are TRBV5-6 and TRBJ2-3; TRBD1 matches 8 bases. Germline V gene lookup returns CDR1 SGHDT and CDR2 YYEEEE. The V and J ends lost 1 base and 3 bases, in that order; junction bases with no gene match: 7. This CDR3 comprises 16 residues. As DNA, the CDR3 is TGTGCCAGCAGCTTGAAGAGAGGACAGGGAACAGATACGCAGTATTTT. It codes for CASSLKRGQGTDTQYF.

The J gene is TRBJ2-1, the V gene TRBV2, with D tentatively TRBD2 (6 bases). The CDR3 extends over 15 amino acids. CDR1 SNHLY and CDR2 FYNNEI come from the germline V gene. Between the trimmed V and J ends, which lost 2 bases and 5 bases, there was a span of 13 bases. The CDR3 coding sequence is TGTGCCAGCAGTGAAAAGGGACTTACTAACAATGAGCAGTTCTTC. Its translation: CASSEKGLTNNEQFF. The full variable domain, completed using reference TRBV2 and TRBJ2-1, is EPEVTQTPSHQVTQMGQEVILRCVPISNHLYFYWYRQILGQKVEFLVSFYNNEISEKSEIFDDQFSVERPDGSNFTLKIRSTKLEDSAMYFCASSEKGLTNNEQFFGPGTRLTVL.

The V and J genes are TRBV2 and TRBJ2-7; 10 nucleotides match TRBD2. Germline V gene data show CDR1 as SNHLY and CDR2 as FYNNEI. V trimming: 7 bases; J trimming: 1 base; junction bases outside the gene matches: 7. The length of the CDR3 is 15 residues. The CDR3 sequence: CASKGGLAESYEQYF. CDR3 bases: TGTGCCAGCAAGGGCGGACTAGCGGAATCCTACGAGCAGTACTTC.

The CDR3 nucleotides read TGTGCCAGCAGTGATGGGGTGGGGCAGCCCCAGCATTTT. Protein: CASSDGVGQPQHF. The chain uses TRBV6-1 and TRBJ1-5; D gene uncertain. The CDR3 has 13 residues. V gave up 3 bases and J gave up 7 bases, with 10 bases separating them. Germline assignment: CDR1 MNHNS and CDR2 SASEGT.

The chain combines TRBV13 with TRBJ2-2, with D uncertain. Trimming removed 0 bases at V and 5 bases at J, with 10 bases between. CDR3 length: 15 residues. CDR1 and CDR2 (germline): PRHDT, FYEKMQ (reference sequence). The CDR3 DNA is TGTGCCAGCAGCTTAGGGCTGCCGCGGACCGGGGAGCTGTTTTTT. It is translated as CASSLGLPRTGELFF. The entire variable domain, with the rest obtained from reference TRBV13 and TRBJ2-2, is as follows: AAGVIQSPRHLIKEKRETATLKCYPIPRHDTVYWYQQGPGQDPQFLISFYEKMQSDKGSIPDRFSAQQFSDYHSELNMSSLELGDSALYFCASSLGLPRTGELFFGEGSRLTVL.

The rearrangement joins TRBV5-6 to TRBJ2-5; 7 bases line up with TRBD2. Germline values: CDR1 SGHDT, CDR2 YYEEEE. This CDR3 comprises 16 residues. After removal of 0 bases from V and 3 bases from J, the junction contained 8 bases not matched to a gene. In DNA form, the CDR3 reads TGTGCCAGCAGCTTGGCGGCAGGGAGGGGAAAAGAGACCCAGTACTTC. Translated: CASSLAAGRGKETQYF.

V usage is TRBV25-1 and J usage is TRBJ2-7; 7 bases line up with TRBD1. The CDR3 is 14 amino acids. Trimming cost V 6 bases and J 2 bases; bases outside gene matches: 7. Germline assignment: CDR1 MGHDK and CDR2 SYGVNS. The CDR3 loop reads CASRGTAGTYEQYF. The CDR3, as DNA: TGTGCCAGCAGAGGGACAGCCGGCACCTACGAGCAGTACTTC.

The chain combines TRBV6-1 with TRBJ2-1; D not certain. Germline V gene lookup returns CDR1 MNHNS and CDR2 SASEGT. Trimming removed 3 bases at V and 10 bases at J, with 10 bases between. This CDR3 contains 12 residues. In nucleotides, the CDR3 is TGTGCCAGCAGTGAGGTCGGCACCGAGCAGTTCTTC. This translates into CASSEVGTEQFF.